These T cell receptor beta chains were read from a single sample in a study of cytomegalovirus exposure and HLA in healthy donors. Only in-frame clones appear in the TCRdb table, and some are missing; sequencing was by immunoSEQ multiplex PCR. Here the sample spans 90,000 to 110,000 clones, 80% being singletons. What was sequenced was PBMCs. These receptors all come from a young man in good health and CMV-seropositive. The CDR3 runs from the conserved cysteine through the conserved F or W. The D gene is left open where the match is weak. Some rows mark clone size as missing; the rest say once, few, many or name a class of expanded clone.

>TRBJ1-1|-|TRBV4-1|-
TGCGCCAGCAGCCAAGATCCTGCGGCTAACACTGAAGCTTTCTTT
CASSQDPAANTEAFF
>TRBJ2-7|-|TRBV30|-
TGTGCCTGGAACTCTGAGCGGTACGAGCAGTACTTC
CAWNSERYEQYF
>TRBJ1-2|-|TRBV4-1|-
TGCGCCAGCAGCCAAGATTGGGGCGACTATGGCTACACCTTC
CASSQDWGDYGYTF
>TRBJ2-5|-|TRBV5-6|-
TGTGCCAGCAGTTTTGACTATCCGGAGGAGACCCAGTACTTC
CASSFDYPEETQYF
>TRBJ1-2|TRBD1|TRBV7-2|-
TGTGCCAGCAGCGGGGACAGGAGGGGTGGCTACACCTTC
CASSGDRRGGYTF
>TRBJ2-1|-|TRBV2|-
TGTGCCAGCAGTGAAGGAGGCGATGGAGAGCAGTTCTTC
CASSEGGDGEQFF
>TRBJ1-1|-|TRBV23-1|-
TGCGCCAGCAGTCTTGGTGTCAAACAGCCTCGCCCCGGATTT
CASSLGVKQPRPGF
>TRBJ1-2|-|TRBV28|-
TGTGCCAGCAGACTCTCCCTGACAGTCTATGGCTACACCTTC
CASRLSLTVYGYTF
>TRBJ1-1|-|TRBV27|-
TGTGCCAGCAGTTTACAAGGGGGTAGCACTGAAGCTTTCTTT
CASSLQGGSTEAFF
>TRBJ2-7|TRBD1|TRBV6-6|many
TGTGCCAGCAGTTCACCGGGACAGCACTACGAGCAGTACTTC
CASSSPGQHYEQYF
>TRBJ2-2|-|TRBV4-1|-
TGCGCCAGCAGCCAAGATAGTCGGGTAACCGGGGAGCTGTTTTTT
CASSQDSRVTGELFF